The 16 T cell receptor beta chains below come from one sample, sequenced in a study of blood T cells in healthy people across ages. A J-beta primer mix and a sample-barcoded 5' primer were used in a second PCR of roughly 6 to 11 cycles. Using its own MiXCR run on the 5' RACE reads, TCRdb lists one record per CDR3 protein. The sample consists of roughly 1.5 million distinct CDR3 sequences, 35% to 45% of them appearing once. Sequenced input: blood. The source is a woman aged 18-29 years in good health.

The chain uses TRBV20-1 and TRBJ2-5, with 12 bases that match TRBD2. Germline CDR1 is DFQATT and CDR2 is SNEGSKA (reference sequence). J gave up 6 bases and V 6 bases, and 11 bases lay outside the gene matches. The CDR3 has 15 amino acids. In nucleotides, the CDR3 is TGCAGTGCCCAACTAGCGGGAGGAAGACAAAAGACCCAGTACTTC. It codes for CSAQLAGGRQKTQYF.

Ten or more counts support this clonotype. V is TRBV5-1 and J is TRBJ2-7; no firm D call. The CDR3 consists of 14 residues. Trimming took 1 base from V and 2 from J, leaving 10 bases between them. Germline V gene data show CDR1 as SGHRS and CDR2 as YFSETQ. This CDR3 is CASSLLGRPYEQYF. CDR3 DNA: TGCGCCAGCAGCTTGCTCGGCAGGCCCTACGAGCAGTACTTC.

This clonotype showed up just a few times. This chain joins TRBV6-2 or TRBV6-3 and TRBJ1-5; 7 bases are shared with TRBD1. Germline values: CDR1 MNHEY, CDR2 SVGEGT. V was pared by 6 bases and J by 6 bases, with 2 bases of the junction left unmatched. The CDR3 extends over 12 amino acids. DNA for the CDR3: TGTGCCAGCAGGACAGGGTTTCAGCCCCAGCATTTT. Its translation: CASRTGFQPQHF.

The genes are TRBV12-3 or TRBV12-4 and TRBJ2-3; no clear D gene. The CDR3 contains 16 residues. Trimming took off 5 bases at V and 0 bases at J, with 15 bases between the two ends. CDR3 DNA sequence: TGTGCCAGCAGTCCGAACTTTCCTTCAAGCACAGATACGCAGTATTTT. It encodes CASSPNFPSSTDTQYF.

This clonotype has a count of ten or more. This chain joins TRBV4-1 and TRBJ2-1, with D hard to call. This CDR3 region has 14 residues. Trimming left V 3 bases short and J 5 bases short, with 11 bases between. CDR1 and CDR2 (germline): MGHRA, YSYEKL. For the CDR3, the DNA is TGCGCCAGCAGCCAGGAAATAGATAACAATGAGCAGTTCTTC. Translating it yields CASSQEIDNNEQFF.

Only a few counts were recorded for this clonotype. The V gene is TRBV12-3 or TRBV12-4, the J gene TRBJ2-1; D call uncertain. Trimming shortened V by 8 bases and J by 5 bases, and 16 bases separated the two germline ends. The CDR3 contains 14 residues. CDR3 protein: CASGPDLVNNEQFF. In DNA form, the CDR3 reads TGTGCCAGCGGCCCTGACTTGGTGAACAATGAGCAGTTCTTC.

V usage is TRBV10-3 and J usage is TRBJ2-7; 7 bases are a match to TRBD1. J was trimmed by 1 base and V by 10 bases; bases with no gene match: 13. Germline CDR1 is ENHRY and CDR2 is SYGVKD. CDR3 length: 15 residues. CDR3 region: CATGSLDRLSYEQYF. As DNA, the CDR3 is TGTGCCACCGGCTCCTTGGACAGGTTATCCTACGAGCAGTACTTC.

This chain's CDR3 is CATSDAANYGYTF. CDR3 bases: TGTGCCACCAGTGATGCCGCTAACTATGGCTACACCTTC. V is TRBV24-1 and J is TRBJ1-2; D unresolved. The germline CDR1 and CDR2 sequences are KGHDR and SFDVKD. CDR3 length: 13 residues. The V end was cut by 3 bases, the J end by 0 bases, with 4 bases between.

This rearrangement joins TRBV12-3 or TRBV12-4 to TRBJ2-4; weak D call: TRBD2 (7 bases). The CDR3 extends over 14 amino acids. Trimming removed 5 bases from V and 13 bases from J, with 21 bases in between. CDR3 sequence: CASSVVGGAGEQYF. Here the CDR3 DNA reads TGTGCCAGCAGTGTTGTCGGGGGCGCGGGGGAGCAGTACTTC.

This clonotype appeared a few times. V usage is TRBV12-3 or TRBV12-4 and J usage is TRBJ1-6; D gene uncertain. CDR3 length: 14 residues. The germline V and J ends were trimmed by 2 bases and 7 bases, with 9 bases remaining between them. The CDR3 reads CASSLLGMNSPLHF. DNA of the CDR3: TGTGCCAGCAGTTTACTGGGGATGAATTCACCCCTCCACTTT.

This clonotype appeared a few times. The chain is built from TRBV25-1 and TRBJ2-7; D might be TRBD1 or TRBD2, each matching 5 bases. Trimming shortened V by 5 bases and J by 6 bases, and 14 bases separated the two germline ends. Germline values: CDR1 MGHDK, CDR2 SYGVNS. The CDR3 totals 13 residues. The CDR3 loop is CASSPLGVAEQYF. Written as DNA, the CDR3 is TGTGCCAGCAGTCCCCTGGGGGTAGCCGAGCAGTACTTC.

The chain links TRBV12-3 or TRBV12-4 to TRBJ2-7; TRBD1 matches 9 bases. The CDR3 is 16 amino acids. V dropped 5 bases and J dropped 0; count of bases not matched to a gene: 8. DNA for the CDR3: TGTGCCAGCAGTGCCGCGGGACAGGGAAGCTCCTACGAGCAGTACTTC. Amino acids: CASSAAGQGSSYEQYF.

DNA for the CDR3: TGTGCCAGCAGCTGGCGTGACAAGAACACTGAAGCTTTCTTT. Residues: CASSWRDKNTEAFF. The chain joins TRBV7-9 to TRBJ1-1; D is uncertain. From germline, CDR1 is SEHNR and CDR2 FQNEAQ (reference sequence). Trimming left V 4 bases short and J 1 base short, with 10 bases between. The CDR3 runs to 14 residues.

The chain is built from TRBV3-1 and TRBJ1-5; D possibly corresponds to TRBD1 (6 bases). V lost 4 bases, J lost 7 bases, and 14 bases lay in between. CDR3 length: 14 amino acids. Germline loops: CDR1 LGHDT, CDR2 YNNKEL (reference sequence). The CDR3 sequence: CASSLHRDEQPQHF. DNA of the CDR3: TGTGCCAGCAGCCTGCACAGGGACGAGCAGCCCCAGCATTTT.

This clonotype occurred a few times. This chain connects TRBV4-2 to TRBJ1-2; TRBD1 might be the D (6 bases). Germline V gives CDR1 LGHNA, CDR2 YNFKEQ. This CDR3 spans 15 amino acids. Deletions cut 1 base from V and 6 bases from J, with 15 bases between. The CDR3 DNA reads TGTGCCAGCAGCCAAGCTGGGGAGGGGGTCGATGGCTACACCTTC. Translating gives CASSQAGEGVDGYTF.

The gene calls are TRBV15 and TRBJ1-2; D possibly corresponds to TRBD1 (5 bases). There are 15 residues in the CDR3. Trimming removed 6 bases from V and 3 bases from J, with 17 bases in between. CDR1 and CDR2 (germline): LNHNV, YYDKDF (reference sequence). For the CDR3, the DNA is TGTGCCACCAGGCCCCAATGGGGAGGGGACTATGGCTACACCTTC. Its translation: CATRPQWGGDYGYTF.